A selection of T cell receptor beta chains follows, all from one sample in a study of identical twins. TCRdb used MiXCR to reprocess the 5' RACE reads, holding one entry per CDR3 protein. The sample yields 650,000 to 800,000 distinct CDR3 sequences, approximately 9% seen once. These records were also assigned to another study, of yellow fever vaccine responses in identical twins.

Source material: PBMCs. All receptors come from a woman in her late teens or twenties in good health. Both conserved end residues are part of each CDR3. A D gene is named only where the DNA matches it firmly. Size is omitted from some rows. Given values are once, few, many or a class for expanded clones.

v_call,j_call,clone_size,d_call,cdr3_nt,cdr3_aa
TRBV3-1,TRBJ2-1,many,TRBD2,TGTGCCAGCAGCCACACTAGCGGGAGCTCCTACAATGAGCAGTTCTTC,CASSHTSGSSYNEQFF
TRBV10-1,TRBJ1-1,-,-,TGCGCCAGCAGGGGCCCAGACACTGAAGCTTTCTTT,CASRGPDTEAFF
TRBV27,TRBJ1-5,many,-,TGTGCCAGCAGTTTGGGCCCGCAGGGGTATAGCAATCAGCCCCAGCATTTT,CASSLGPQGYSNQPQHF
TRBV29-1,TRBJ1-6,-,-,TGCAGCGTGACAAGTGGGTCTGATTCACCCCTCCACTTT,CSVTSGSDSPLHF
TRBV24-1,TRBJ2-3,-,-,TGTGCCACCAGCCAAAATTATGATACGCAGTATTTT,CATSQNYDTQYF
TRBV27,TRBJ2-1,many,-,TGTGCCAGCAGTGGGGGGTGGGAAAGGGGTGAGCAGTTCTTC,CASSGGWERGEQFF
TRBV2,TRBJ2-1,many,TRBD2,TGTGCCAGCAGCCCAAGGGGACTAGGTACCCATGAGCAGTTCTTC,CASSPRGLGTHEQFF
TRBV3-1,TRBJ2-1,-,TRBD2,TGTGCCAGCAGCCGACGGGGGGGCTCAATCAATGAGCAGTTCTTC,CASSRRGGSINEQFF
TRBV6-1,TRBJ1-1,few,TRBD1,TGTGCCAGCAGTAGAGACAGGGGGCAGACTGAAGCTTTCTTT,CASSRDRGQTEAFF
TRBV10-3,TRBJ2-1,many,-,TGTGCCATCAGTGAGTCGACGGCCTACAATGAGCAGTTCTTC,CAISESTAYNEQFF
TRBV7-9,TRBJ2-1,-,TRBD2,TGTGCCAGCAGCTTAGCGCGGCTAGCGGGAGGCGATGAGCAGTTCTTC,CASSLARLAGGDEQFF
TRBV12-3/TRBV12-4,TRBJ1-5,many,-,TGTGCCAGCAGTTTCTCAGAGACAGTCAATCAGCCCCAGCATTTT,CASSFSETVNQPQHF
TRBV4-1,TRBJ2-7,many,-,TGCGCCAGCAGCCAAGTCGGGGTGAGCGAGCAGTACTTC,CASSQVGVSEQYF
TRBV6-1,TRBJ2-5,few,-,TGTGCCAGCAGTGAACCAGGGTTGAGACAAGAGACCCAGTACTTC,CASSEPGLRQETQYF
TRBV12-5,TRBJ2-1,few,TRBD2,TGTGCTAGTGGTTTGCTCCTGTCGACTAGCGGGGATTACAATGAGCAGTTCTTC,CASGLLLSTSGDYNEQFF
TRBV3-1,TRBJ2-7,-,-,TGTGCCAGCAGCCGAGATGGGACATTTCAATCCGAGCAGTACTTC,CASSRDGTFQSEQYF
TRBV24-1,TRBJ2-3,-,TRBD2,TGTGCCACCAGTGATTTTTCAGCGGGAGGGCCATTAGATACGCAGTATTTT,CATSDFSAGGPLDTQYF
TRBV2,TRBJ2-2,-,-,TGTGCCAGCAGGCTGACCGTGAACGGGGAGCTGTTTTTT,CASRLTVNGELFF
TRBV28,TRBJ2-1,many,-,TGTGCCAGCAGTTTATCCGGAAGGCAGGGGAGAAATGAGCAGTTCTTC,CASSLSGRQGRNEQFF
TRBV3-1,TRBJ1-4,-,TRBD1,TGTGCCAGCAGCCAGAGACAGGGTTATAATGAAAAACTGTTTTTT,CASSQRQGYNEKLFF
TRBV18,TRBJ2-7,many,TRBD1,TGTGCCAGCTCGCCCGGACAGGGGATCGGCGAGCAGTACTTC,CASSPGQGIGEQYF
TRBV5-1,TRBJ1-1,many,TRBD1,TGCGCCAGCAGCTTGGGGACAGGGAAGAGTGAAGCTTTCTTT,CASSLGTGKSEAFF
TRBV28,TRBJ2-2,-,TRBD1,TGTGCCAGCAGCTCCGAGCGCGGCAGACAGGGATGGGGCGGGGAGCTGTTTTTT,CASSSERGRQGWGGELFF
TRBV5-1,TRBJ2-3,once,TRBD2,TGCGCCAGCAGCTTGGCGGCTAGCGGGGCATTGGCAGATACGCAGTATTTT,CASSLAASGALADTQYF
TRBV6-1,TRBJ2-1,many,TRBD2,TGTGCCAGCAACCCCAGCGGGGGTAAGGGTAATGAGCAGTTCTTC,CASNPSGGKGNEQFF
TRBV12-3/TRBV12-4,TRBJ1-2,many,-,TGTGCCAGCAGTTTAAGGCAGGCCATAGGCTACACCTTC,CASSLRQAIGYTF
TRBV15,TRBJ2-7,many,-,TGTGCCACCAGCAGAGAGGCCGGGACCTACGAGCAGTACTTC,CATSREAGTYEQYF
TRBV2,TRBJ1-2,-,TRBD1,TGTGCCAGCAGCATTGGGACAGGGAACTATGGCTACACCTTC,CASSIGTGNYGYTF
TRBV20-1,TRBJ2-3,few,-,TGCAGCGCCGAAGAATGGGCGATAAGCACAGATACGCAGTATTTT,CSAEEWAISTDTQYF
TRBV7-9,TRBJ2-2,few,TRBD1,TGTGCCAGCAGCTTAGAAGGGACAGGGGACACCGGGGAGCTGTTTTTT,CASSLEGTGDTGELFF
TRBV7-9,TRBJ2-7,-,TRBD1,TGTGCCAGCAGCTTAGGAGACAGGGTCTCTGACGAGCAGTACTTC,CASSLGDRVSDEQYF
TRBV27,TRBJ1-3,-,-,TGTGCCAGCAGCCCTGACCTTGGGGCTGGAAACACCATATATTTT,CASSPDLGAGNTIYF
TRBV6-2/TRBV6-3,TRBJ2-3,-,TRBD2,TGTGCCAGCAGAGAACTAGCGGGAGGACCAGATACGCAGTATTTT,CASRELAGGPDTQYF
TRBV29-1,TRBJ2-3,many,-,TGCAGCGTTGCCAGCGGCACAGATACGCAGTATTTT,CSVASGTDTQYF
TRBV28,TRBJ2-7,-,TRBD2,TGTGCCAGCAGTCCCCGGACTAGCGGGAAAGGCTACGAGCAGTACTTC,CASSPRTSGKGYEQYF
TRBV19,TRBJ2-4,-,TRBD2,TGTGCCAGTAGTATAGAGCGACTAGCGGGGGCGAGCAAAAACATTCAGTACTTC,CASSIERLAGASKNIQYF
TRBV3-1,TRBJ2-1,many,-,TGTGCCAGCAGCCTTGCGGCGGGGACGTCGCCTAATGAGCAGTTCTTC,CASSLAAGTSPNEQFF
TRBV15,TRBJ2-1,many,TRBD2,TGTGCCACCAGCAGAGATGGACTAGTTCTGCAGGAGCAGTTCTTC,CATSRDGLVLQEQFF
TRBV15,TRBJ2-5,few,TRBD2,TGTGCCACCAGCTCGGGACTAGCGGCCGAAGAGACCCAGTACTTC,CATSSGLAAEETQYF
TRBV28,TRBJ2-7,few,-,TGTGCCAGCAGTATCCGGGAGAGCGTGTACGAGCAGTACTTC,CASSIRESVYEQYF
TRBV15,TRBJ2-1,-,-,TGTGCCACCAGCCTGGGGCTACCCCCCAATGAGCAGTTCTTC,CATSLGLPPNEQFF
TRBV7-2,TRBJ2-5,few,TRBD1,TGTGCCAGCAGCTTGGCCGGGACAGCTATGATTGAGACCCAGTACTTC,CASSLAGTAMIETQYF
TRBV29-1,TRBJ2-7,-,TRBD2,TGCAGCGTTGAATCGGGGGGGCGAAACTACGAGCAGTACTTC,CSVESGGRNYEQYF
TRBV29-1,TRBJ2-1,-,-,TGCAGCGTTGAGGAGAGCGGACGTTCCTACAATGAGCAGTTCTTC,CSVEESGRSYNEQFF
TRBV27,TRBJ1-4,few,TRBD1,TGTGCCAGCAGGCCGACAGGGGTTTATGAAAAACTGTTTTTT,CASRPTGVYEKLFF
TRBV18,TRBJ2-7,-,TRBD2,TGTGCCAGCTCACCATCTGGGGGGGGATTGTACGAGCAGTACTTC,CASSPSGGGLYEQYF
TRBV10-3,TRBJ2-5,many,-,TGTGCCATCAGTGAGTCGACTGGTAGAGAGACCCAGTACTTC,CAISESTGRETQYF
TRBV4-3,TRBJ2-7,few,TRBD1,TGCGCCAGCAGCCAGGACCGGGACAGAGGATTTTACGAGCAGTACTTC,CASSQDRDRGFYEQYF
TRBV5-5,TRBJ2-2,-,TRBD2,TGTGCCAGCAGCTTAGGGACTAGCGGTTCGAACACCGGGGAGCTGTTTTTT,CASSLGTSGSNTGELFF
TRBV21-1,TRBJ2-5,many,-,TGTGCCAGAAGATTAAAAAGACTAGCTGGGGATAGGCAAGAGACCCAGTACTTC,CARRLKRLAGDRQETQYF
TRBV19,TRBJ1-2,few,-,TGTGCCAGTAGTATCGCCAGGATCTATGGCTACACCTTC,CASSIARIYGYTF
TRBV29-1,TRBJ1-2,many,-,TGCAGCGTCCCGAGGGGGGGACACGAAACTAACTATGGCTACACCTTC,CSVPRGGHETNYGYTF
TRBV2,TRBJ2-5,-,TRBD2,TGTGCCAGCAGTCCGGGACTAGCGGGGGAAGGAGAGACCCAGTACTTC,CASSPGLAGEGETQYF
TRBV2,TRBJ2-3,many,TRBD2,TGTGCCAGCAGTGAGGGACTAGCGGGTAAAGATACGCAGTATTTT,CASSEGLAGKDTQYF
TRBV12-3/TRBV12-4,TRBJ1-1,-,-,TGTGCCATCGCTTGGGGCACTGAAGCTTTCTTT,CAIAWGTEAFF
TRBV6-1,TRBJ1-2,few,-,TGTGCCAGCAGTCCTGAACTGACCTTCTATGGCTACACCTTC,CASSPELTFYGYTF
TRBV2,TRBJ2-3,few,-,TGTGCCAGCAGTGGGATTGGGGTTACGCAGTATTTT,CASSGIGVTQYF
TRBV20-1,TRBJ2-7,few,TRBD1,TGCAGTGCGAACTCAAGACAGGGCCTCGACTACGAGCAGTACTTC,CSANSRQGLDYEQYF
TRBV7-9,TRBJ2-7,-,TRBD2,TGTGCCAGCAGCGATCTAGCGGGGGGGACCTACGAGCAGTACTTC,CASSDLAGGTYEQYF